The T cell receptor (beta chain) under discussion was sequenced for a study of blood T cell repertoires in COVID-19. For the study at large: Sites across the United States, Italy and Spain contributed samples from acute and convalescent COVID-19. T cells, B-cell-depleted T cells, or PBMCs provided the cDNA or gDNA that served as material.

Per the original methods: Cell counts per sample came from amplifying reference gene primers. Profiled with immunoSEQ multiplex PCR; TCRdb holds only in-frame clones, not every one. V and J calls and clone size follow that table, whereas D and trimming were derived from the DNA. The sample lists about 180,000 clones; more than 80% were seen once. Germline V gives CDR1 SQVTM, CDR2 ANQGSEA. The V end was cut by 6 bases, the J end by 5 bases, with 13 bases between. The CDR3 has 13 amino acids. This clonotype originated in a human donor in a cohort sampled during active COVID-19. The chain joins TRBV29-1 to TRBJ1-4; no clear D gene. What was sequenced was peripheral blood. CDR3 sequence: CSVEEGPNEKLFF. CDR3 sequence (DNA): TGCAGCGTGGAGGAGGGTCCAAATGAAAAACTGTTTTTT.